Each of the 18 T cell receptor beta chains below was sequenced from the same sample in a study of PD-1 blockade in classical Hodgkin lymphoma. Sequencing was performed with immunoSEQ multiplex PCR; in TCRdb, only in-frame clones are kept and a portion is missing. The data show tens of thousands of clones, with around 80% seen just once and roughly 12% held by the top ten. Each patient's relapse followed autologous stem cell transplantation, and brentuximab vedotin exposure varied. The material was peripheral blood mononuclear cells (PBMCs), obtained at baseline. The receptor set was obtained from a human donor with classical Hodgkin lymphoma.

This chain uses TRBV4-2 with TRBJ2-5; 8 bases align to TRBD1. V trimming: 1 base; J trimming: 3 bases; junction bases outside the gene matches: 4. Per germline, CDR1 LGHNA and CDR2 YNFKEQ. The CDR3 covers 15 residues. The CDR3 bases are TGTGCCAGCAGCCAAGGGGTGGACAGGGAAGAGACCCAGTACTTC. Protein: CASSQGVDREETQYF.

The J gene is TRBJ1-5, the V gene TRBV19, with D uncertain. V dropped 3 bases and J dropped 1 base, with 7 bases sitting between them. Per germline, CDR1 LNHDA and CDR2 SQIVND (reference sequence). This CDR3 spans 14 amino acids. The CDR3 sequence is CASSILRSNQPQHF. The CDR3 DNA reads TGTGCCAGTAGTATCCTGAGGAGCAATCAGCCCCAGCATTTT. Variable domain in full (rest from reference TRBV19 and TRBJ1-5): DGGITQSPKYLFRKEGQNVTLSCEQNLNHDAMYWYRQDPGQGLRLIYYSQIVNDFQKGDIAEGYSVSREKKESFPLTVTSAQKNPTAFYLCASSILRSNQPQHFGDGTRLSIL.

The chain combines TRBV7-2 with TRBJ2-5, with D maybe TRBD1 (6 bases). TRBJ2-7 matches the DNA end more closely, so the J call is doubtful. This CDR3 region has 15 residues. Per the germline V gene, CDR1 is SGHTA and CDR2 is FQGNSA. This CDR3 is CASSAGPGANYEQYF. The CDR3 nucleotides read TGTGCCAGCAGTGCCGGGCCAGGGGCCAACTACGAGCAGTACTTC.

V is TRBV2 and J is TRBJ2-5, with D perhaps assigned TRBD1 or TRBD2 (5 bases each). The CDR3 length is 11 residues. V was shortened by 8 bases and J by 7 bases, with 11 bases between the two germline ends. Germline V gives CDR1 SNHLY, CDR2 FYNNEI. The CDR3 sequence is CASRGAGTQYF. DNA for the CDR3: TGTGCCAGCCGAGGGGCGGGGACCCAGTACTTC.

This chain links TRBV6-1 with TRBJ1-6; 9 bases match TRBD1. Looked up from germline, CDR1 is MNHNS and CDR2 is SASEGT. The CDR3 runs to 13 residues. V was pared by 7 bases and J by 7 bases, with 2 bases of the junction left unmatched. The CDR3 DNA sequence: TGTGCCAGCACCGGGACAGGGAATTCACCCCTCCACTTT. It is translated as CASTGTGNSPLHF.

V is TRBV5-1 and J is TRBJ1-2, with a possible D match to TRBD1 (6 bases). V was clipped by 4 bases and J by 7 bases, with 17 bases between them. In germline, CDR1 is SGHRS, CDR2 YFSETQ. The CDR3 totals 14 residues. The CDR3 loop reads CASSMGLPGAGYTF. The CDR3 region has the DNA TGCGCCAGCAGCATGGGACTCCCGGGGGCTGGCTACACCTTC.

The chain couples TRBV9 to TRBJ1-1; 7 bases are shared with TRBD1. The CDR3 spans 15 residues. V trimming: 3 bases; J trimming: 5 bases; junction bases outside the gene matches: 10. Germline assignment: CDR1 SGDLS and CDR2 YYNGEE. CDR3 amino acids: CASSADREVLTEAFF. The CDR3 region has the DNA TGTGCCAGCAGCGCCGACAGGGAAGTATTGACTGAAGCTTTCTTT.

The chain carries TRBV15 and TRBJ2-7, with D possibly called TRBD1 or TRBD2 (5 bases each). V was pared by 3 bases and J by 0 bases, with 12 bases between. Germline loops: CDR1 LNHNV, CDR2 YYDKDF (reference sequence). The CDR3 consists of 15 residues. This chain's CDR3 is CATSSKGRPSYEQYF. The CDR3 coding sequence is TGTGCCACCAGCAGCAAGGGACGCCCCTCCTACGAGCAGTACTTC.

V gene TRBV7-8 combines with J gene TRBJ2-7; maybe TRBD2 (5 bases). Looked up from germline, CDR1 is SGHVS and CDR2 is FQNEAQ. This CDR3 has 14 amino acids. V lost 1 base and J lost 1, with 8 bases in between. CDR3 coding DNA: TGTGCCAGCAGCTTAGGACGGAGGTCCTACGAGCAGTACTTC. Encoded protein: CASSLGRRSYEQYF.

The chain recombines TRBV9 with TRBJ2-1; D gene ambiguous. V lost 7 bases, J lost 4 bases, and 9 bases lay in between. Germline V gives CDR1 SGDLS, CDR2 YYNGEE. The CDR3 sequence is 12 residues long. The CDR3 sequence is CASGVGYNEQFF. The CDR3 bases are TGTGCCAGCGGAGTGGGATACAATGAGCAGTTCTTC.

The CDR3 DNA sequence: TGTGCCAGCAGCCTCCGGCCAGCGGTGGGGGAGCAGTACTTC. Translated: CASSLRPAVGEQYF. V usage is TRBV7-2 and J usage is TRBJ2-7; a possible D gene is TRBD2 (5 bases). The CDR3 is 14 amino acids. Germline lookup yields CDR1 SGHTA and CDR2 FQGNSA. V dropped 5 bases and J dropped 7 bases, with 18 bases sitting between them. Using reference TRBV7-2 and TRBJ2-7 for the parts outside the CDR3, the full variable domain is GAGVSQSPSNKVTEKGKDVELRCDPISGHTALYWYRQSLGQGLEFLIYFQGNSAPDKSGLPSDRFSAERTGGSVSTLTIQRTQQEDSAVYLCASSLRPAVGEQYFGPGTRLTVT.

V and J are TRBV27 and TRBJ1-2, with D possibly TRBD1 on 5 matching bases. The germline gives CDR1 MNHEY, CDR2 SMNVEV (reference sequence). The CDR3 consists of 13 residues. Trimming took off 9 bases at V and 8 bases at J, with 19 bases between the two ends. The CDR3: CASLGGLSGGYTF. CDR3 coding DNA: TGTGCCAGTCTGGGGGGTCTAAGTGGGGGCTACACCTTC.

This clone was counted once. The V gene is TRBV27, the J gene TRBJ2-7; tentatively, D is TRBD1 or TRBD2 (6 bases each). From germline, CDR1 is MNHEY and CDR2 SMNVEV (reference sequence). V lost 7 bases and J lost 0, with 16 bases in between. The CDR3 is 15 amino acids. The DNA of the CDR3 is TGTGCCAGCACCCCAGGAGGGGGGATCTCCTACGAGCAGTACTTC. Amino acids: CASTPGGGISYEQYF.

In DNA, the CDR3 is TGTGCTAGTGGTCAACTTCTCGAGCAGTACTTC. It codes for CASGQLLEQYF. This chain uses TRBV12-5 with TRBJ2-7; D call uncertain. V lost 5 bases and J 6 bases, leaving 8 bases between the germline ends. CDR3 length: 11 amino acids. From germline, CDR1 is LGHNT and CDR2 FRNRAP.

This clone was seen a handful of times. The chain employs TRBV11-3 and TRBJ2-1; D is undetermined. Trimming cost V 5 bases and J 5 bases, with 16 bases left between them. The CDR3 runs to 15 residues. Germline V gene sequence: CDR1 SGHNT, CDR2 YENEEA. The CDR3 sequence is CASSPYGDLDNEQFF. DNA of the CDR3: TGTGCCAGCAGCCCCTATGGGGATTTGGACAATGAGCAGTTCTTC.

The chain has TRBV4-3 and TRBJ1-2; 8 bases are shared with TRBD1. This CDR3 has 15 amino acids. Germline trimming cut 4 bases from V and 7 bases from J; bases unmatched to any gene: 11. The germline V gene has CDR1 LGHNA and CDR2 YSLEER. The CDR3 is CASSPRTGHQAGYTF. The CDR3, as DNA: TGCGCCAGCAGCCCTCGGACAGGGCACCAGGCTGGCTACACCTTC.

This clone came up a few times. The V gene is TRBV6-1, the J gene TRBJ1-5; D gene ambiguous. The germline V and J ends were trimmed by 10 bases and 0 bases, with 10 bases remaining between them. The germline V gene encodes CDR1 MNHNS and CDR2 SASEGT. The CDR3 is made up of 13 amino acids. The DNA of the CDR3 is TGTGCCACCCGGGAGGGTAGCAATCAGCCCCAGCATTTT. It yields the protein CATREGSNQPQHF.

The rearrangement uses TRBV5-4 and TRBJ2-1; either TRBD1 or TRBD2 may fit D (5 bases each). In germline, CDR1 is SGHNT, CDR2 YYREEE (reference sequence). This CDR3 region has 14 residues. Trimming stripped 4 bases from V and 5 bases from J, with 13 bases between. The CDR3 loop reads CASSKRGDDNEQFF. The CDR3 nucleotides read TGTGCCAGCAGCAAGAGGGGAGATGACAATGAGCAGTTCTTC.